This T cell receptor (beta chain) was identified during a study of blood T cell repertoires in COVID-19. The protocol was immunoSEQ multiplex PCR, while the TCRdb copy is restricted to in-frame clones and leaves out a portion. The sample includes approximately 200,000 clones, 80% to 90% of them seen just once. Germline CDR1 and CDR2: SNHLY and FYNNEI. Germline trimming cut 11 bases from V and 5 bases from J; bases unmatched to any gene: 10. This CDR3 comprises 13 residues. Clinical histories supplied by participants themselves formed the basis of cohort assignment. The rearrangement uses TRBV2 and TRBJ2-7, with 9 bases matching TRBD2. The specimen was PBMCs or T cells enriched from blood (not recorded which). The sequence derives from a woman in her thirties who had been exposed to COVID-19. CDR3 loop: CACLAGVGDEQYF. The CDR3 DNA sequence: TGTGCCTGTTTAGCGGGAGTCGGCGACGAGCAGTACTTC.